These 26 T cell receptor beta chains share one sample of origin, sequenced in a study of OX40 agonist ivuxolimab in advanced cancers. Data came from immunoSEQ multiplex PCR; TCRdb stores just in-frame clones and leaves some out. The top ten clones hold more than 0.8% of a sample with about 150,000 clones, approximately 94% of them seen once. Sequencing was performed on CD4+ or CD8+ T cells sorted from blood, taken in a trial of the OX40 agonist ivuxolimab. These receptors all come from an adult with an advanced solid tumor such as melanoma, head and neck, liver or kidney cancer.

This rearrangement joins TRBV27 to TRBJ1-5; possibly TRBD1 for D (5 bases). Germline V gene sequence: CDR1 MNHEY, CDR2 SMNVEV (reference sequence). This CDR3 has 14 residues. Trimming pared 3 bases from V and 7 bases from J, leaving 13 bases between. CDR3 protein: CASSFRGSPQPQHF. As DNA, the CDR3 is TGTGCCAGCAGTTTCCGGGGGTCCCCACAGCCCCAGCATTTT.

This clone was found a few times. The gene calls are TRBV19 and TRBJ1-2; TRBD1 agrees at 7 bases. The CDR3 consists of 15 residues. V lost 3 bases, J lost 4 bases, and 8 bases stayed unmatched. The germline gives CDR1 LNHDA, CDR2 SQIVND (reference sequence). The CDR3 region is CASSIPDRDLYGYTF. CDR3 DNA sequence: TGTGCCAGTAGTATCCCCGACAGGGACCTCTATGGCTACACCTTC. Full variable domain (remainder filled in from reference TRBV19 and TRBJ1-2): DGGITQSPKYLFRKEGQNVTLSCEQNLNHDAMYWYRQDPGQGLRLIYYSQIVNDFQKGDIAEGYSVSREKKESFPLTVTSAQKNPTAFYLCASSIPDRDLYGYTFGSGTRLTVV.

J is TRBJ2-7 and V is TRBV10-3; tentative D call: TRBD2 (6 bases). The CDR3 contains 15 residues. Germline V gene lookup returns CDR1 ENHRY and CDR2 SYGVKD. Trimming removed 3 bases from V and 5 bases from J, with 17 bases in between. CDR3 coding DNA: TGTGCCATCAGTGAAACACACGTTCCGGGAGACGAGCAGTACTTC. Translation gives CAISETHVPGDEQYF.

The V gene is TRBV6-1, the J gene TRBJ2-7; TRBD1 aligns across 8 bases. There are 13 residues in the CDR3. J was trimmed by 6 bases and V by 6 bases; bases with no gene match: 7. Germline V gives CDR1 MNHNS, CDR2 SASEGT. The CDR3 protein is CASRTDRGGEQYF. As DNA, the CDR3 is TGTGCCAGCAGGACAGACAGGGGCGGCGAGCAGTACTTC.

V usage is TRBV6-5 and J usage is TRBJ2-5; 8 bases are shared with TRBD1. There are 15 residues in the CDR3. V shed 6 bases, J shed 5 bases, and the junction held 11 bases outside the gene matches. Germline values: CDR1 MNHEY, CDR2 SVGAGI. This CDR3 reads CASRKTGETEETQYF. DNA for the CDR3: TGTGCCAGCAGAAAGACAGGGGAGACGGAGGAGACCCAGTACTTC.

With regard to this clone: Within the sample, other DNA sequences also encode this same CDR3. The chain uses TRBV6-5 and TRBJ1-5; D gene ambiguous. In germline, CDR1 is MNHEY, CDR2 SVGAGI. The CDR3 totals 14 residues. V was pared by 0 bases and J by 4 bases, with 7 bases between. This chain's CDR3 is CASSYSSGNQPQHF. The CDR3 region has the DNA TGTGCCAGCAGTTACTCAAGTGGTAATCAGCCCCAGCATTTT.

The chain couples TRBV7-2 to TRBJ2-4; maybe TRBD2 (6 bases). Per germline, CDR1 SGHTA and CDR2 FQGNSA. Trimming cost V 5 bases and J 5 bases, with 13 bases left between them. This CDR3 contains 14 residues. The CDR3 region is CASSAGRAENIQYF. The CDR3 DNA sequence: TGTGCCAGCAGCGCGGGACGAGCGGAAAACATTCAGTACTTC.

The chain recombines TRBV19 with TRBJ2-7; TRBD1 aligns across 7 bases. The CDR3 extends over 13 amino acids. Germline CDR1 and CDR2: LNHDA and SQIVND (reference sequence). The trim removed 4 bases at V and 1 base at J, leaving 1 base unmatched. The chain's CDR3 is CASSRQGSYEQYF. As DNA, the CDR3 is TGTGCCAGTAGTAGACAGGGATCCTACGAGCAGTACTTC. Looking up the rest from reference TRBV19 and TRBJ2-7 gives the full variable domain: DGGITQSPKYLFRKEGQNVTLSCEQNLNHDAMYWYRQDPGQGLRLIYYSQIVNDFQKGDIAEGYSVSREKKESFPLTVTSAQKNPTAFYLCASSRQGSYEQYFGPGTRLTVT.

J is TRBJ2-7 and V is TRBV27; tentatively, D is TRBD1 or TRBD2 (5 bases each). The CDR3 is made up of 16 amino acids. Germline loops: CDR1 MNHEY, CDR2 SMNVEV (reference sequence). The V end lost 4 bases, the J end lost 3 bases, and 19 bases lay between the germline ends. The CDR3, as DNA: TGTGCCAGCAGTTCCCCCGGGACCCAGGGAGACTACGAGCAGTACTTC. Amino acid sequence: CASSSPGTQGDYEQYF.

The count of this clone is one. The V call is TRBV7-2, the J call TRBJ1-3; D call uncertain. Germline V lookup: CDR1 SGHTA, CDR2 FQGNSA. Between the trimmed V and J ends, which lost 2 bases and 8 bases, there was a span of 10 bases. The CDR3 runs 13 residues. The CDR3 reads CASSLSPGDTIYF. The CDR3 DNA follows: TGTGCCAGCAGCTTATCGCCCGGGGACACCATATATTTT.

The V gene is TRBV7-2, the J gene TRBJ1-1, with 9 bases identical to TRBD1. The CDR3 loop spans 18 amino acids. The V gene's germline CDR1 is SGHTA and CDR2 FQGNSA. The V and J ends lost 1 base and 0 bases, in that order; junction bases with no gene match: 9. This CDR3 reads CASSLVRQQGAMNTEAFF. For the CDR3, the DNA is TGTGCCAGCAGCTTAGTCCGGCAACAGGGGGCAATGAACACTGAAGCTTTCTTT.

The chain links TRBV30 to TRBJ1-2, with D possibly being TRBD1 (5 bases). Trimming removed 3 bases from V and 0 bases from J, with 14 bases in between. This CDR3 has 15 residues. The germline gives CDR1 GTSNPN, CDR2 SVGIG (reference sequence). Written as DNA, the CDR3 is TGTGCCTGGAGCCCCGGGGCCGCAGCTAACTATGGCTACACCTTC. It translates to CAWSPGAAANYGYTF.

The J gene is TRBJ2-2, the V gene TRBV11-2; D is uncertain. This CDR3 is built from 16 residues. The V and J ends lost 6 bases and 3 bases respectively, with 17 bases between them. The germline V gene encodes CDR1 SGHAT and CDR2 FQNNGV. The CDR3 protein is CASRPHQAADTGELFF. CDR3 DNA sequence: TGTGCCAGCAGACCCCACCAGGCTGCGGACACCGGGGAGCTGTTTTTT. Supplemented by reference TRBV11-2 and TRBJ2-2, the full variable domain reads EAGVAQSPRYKIIEKRQSVAFWCNPISGHATLYWYQQILGQGPKLLIQFQNNGVVDDSQLPKDRFSAERLKGVDSTLKIQPAKLEDSAVYLCASRPHQAADTGELFFGEGSRLTVL.

Concerning this clone: The CDR3 end shows no conserved phenylalanine or tryptophan, and so a read error is likely. This chain connects TRBV27 to TRBJ1-2; TRBD1 matches 7 bases. The CDR3 is 15 residues long. In germline, CDR1 is MNHEY, CDR2 SMNVEV (reference sequence). With 5 bases clipped from V and 0 bases from J, the junction kept 6 bases outside the gene matches. As DNA, the CDR3 is TGTGCCAGCAGTAAGCTCGGGACAGCTAACTATGGCTACACCCTC. Translation: CASSKLGTANYGYTL.

The CDR3 DNA follows: TGTGCCAGCAGCCAGGGACAGGCTCAAGGAAATGAGCAGTTCTTC. Its protein is CASSQGQAQGNEQFF. This sequence joins TRBV7-3 and TRBJ2-1; 8 nucleotides agree with TRBD1. Germline V gene sequence: CDR1 SGHTA, CDR2 FQGTGA. The length of the CDR3 is 15 residues. The V and J ends lost 5 bases and 7 bases, in that order; junction bases with no gene match: 10.

The V call is TRBV7-2, the J call TRBJ1-1, with D hard to call. Germline-derived CDR1 and CDR2 are SGHTA and FQGNSA. There are 8 residues in the CDR3. Trimming removed 5 bases at V and 10 bases at J, with 2 bases between. In DNA form, the CDR3 reads TGTGCCAGCAGCACAGCTTTCTTT. It codes for CASSTAFF.

The J gene is TRBJ2-7, the V gene TRBV5-6; D uncertain. Germline V gene sequence: CDR1 SGHDT, CDR2 YYEEEE. V dropped 4 bases and J dropped 4 bases, with 18 bases sitting between them. The CDR3 runs 15 residues. CDR3 residues: CASSPDPMSVYEQYF. In DNA form, the CDR3 reads TGTGCCAGCAGCCCTGACCCAATGTCGGTATACGAGCAGTACTTC.

The chain recombines TRBV9 with TRBJ2-3; D perhaps matches TRBD1 (5 bases). The length of the CDR3 is 16 residues. Germline assignment: CDR1 SGDLS and CDR2 YYNGEE. V was shortened by 0 bases and J by 0 bases, with 11 bases between the two germline ends. The CDR3, as DNA: TGTGCCAGCAGCGTAGAACTGGGGCCCAGCACAGATACGCAGTATTTT. Amino acids: CASSVELGPSTDTQYF.

This clone came up once. V and J are TRBV27 and TRBJ2-7, with TRBD1 matching over 12 bases. V lost 3 bases and J lost 7; bases outside the gene matches: 4. This CDR3 is built from 14 residues. CDR1 is MNHEY, CDR2 SMNVEV, per germline (reference sequence). The CDR3 coding sequence is TGTGCCAGCAGTTTCCGGGACAGGGGGCGGGAGCAGTACTTC. Translation: CASSFRDRGREQYF.

The chain joins TRBV5-1 to TRBJ1-1, with TRBD1 identical over 8 bases. In germline, CDR1 is SGHRS, CDR2 YFSETQ. Losses at the gene ends were 3 bases for V and 4 bases for J; bases not matched to a gene: 8. The CDR3 is 15 amino acids. Written as DNA, the CDR3 is TGCGCCAGCAGCTCTCAGGGGGCACCGACCACTGAAGCTTTCTTT. It is translated as CASSSQGAPTTEAFF. Full variable domain (missing parts from reference TRBV5-1 and TRBJ1-1): KAGVTQTPRYLIKTRGQQVTLSCSPISGHRSVSWYQQTPGQGLQFLFEYFSETQRNKGNFPGRFSGRQFSNSRSEMNVSTLELGDSALYLCASSSQGAPTTEAFFGQGTRLTVV.

The chain couples TRBV9 to TRBJ1-1; D call uncertain. Trimming shortened V by 0 bases and J by 2 bases, and 11 bases separated the two germline ends. CDR1 is SGDLS, CDR2 YYNGEE, per germline. The CDR3 runs to 15 residues. The CDR3 protein is CASSVGGGDNTEAFF. Here the CDR3 DNA reads TGTGCCAGCAGCGTAGGAGGTGGGGATAACACTGAAGCTTTCTTT.

V and J are TRBV6-6 and TRBJ1-5, with 8 positions matching TRBD1. CDR3 length equals 15 residues. Germline values: CDR1 MNHNY, CDR2 SVGAGI (reference sequence). V was clipped by 2 bases and J by 6 bases; unmatched bases: 6. The DNA of the CDR3 is TGTGCCAGCAGTTACACCCGGACAGGGAGTCAGCCCCAGCATTTT. This codes for CASSYTRTGSQPQHF.

This chain uses TRBV4-2 with TRBJ1-3; the D gene is possibly TRBD1 (5 bases). Trimming cost V 5 bases and J 0 bases, with 11 bases left between them. The germline gives CDR1 LGHNA, CDR2 YNFKEQ. The CDR3 length is 15 residues. The CDR3 sequence is CASSSADSSGNTIYF. As DNA, the CDR3 is TGTGCCAGCAGCTCGGCCGACAGCTCTGGAAACACCATATATTTT.

Of note for this clone: The limits of the CDR3 on the DNA are not certain, so only TCRdb's listed CDR3 is given. This rearrangement joins TRBV28 to TRBJ2-3. The germline V gene encodes CDR1 MDHEN and CDR2 SYDVKM. The length of the CDR3 is 15 amino acids, counting both ends. CDR3 amino acids: CASSSSAPIEDTQYF.

The sample holds a few counts of this clone. The chain has TRBV7-9 and TRBJ2-1, with D possibly being TRBD1 or TRBD2 (5 bases each). The ends were cut back, 8 bases at V and 1 base at J, with 6 bases in the middle. CDR3 length: 12 amino acids. The V gene's germline CDR1 is SEHNR and CDR2 FQNEAQ (reference sequence). CDR3 protein: CASGGSYNEQFF. CDR3 bases: TGTGCCAGCGGGGGATCCTACAATGAGCAGTTCTTC.

This rearrangement joins TRBV15 to TRBJ2-4; the D gene is possibly TRBD2 (5 bases). Per germline, CDR1 LNHNV and CDR2 YYDKDF (reference sequence). V lost 0 bases, J lost 2 bases, and 8 bases lay in between. The CDR3 length is 15 residues. CDR3 amino acids: CATSRDGRTKNIQYF. DNA of the CDR3: TGTGCCACCAGCAGAGATGGGAGAACCAAAAACATTCAGTACTTC.